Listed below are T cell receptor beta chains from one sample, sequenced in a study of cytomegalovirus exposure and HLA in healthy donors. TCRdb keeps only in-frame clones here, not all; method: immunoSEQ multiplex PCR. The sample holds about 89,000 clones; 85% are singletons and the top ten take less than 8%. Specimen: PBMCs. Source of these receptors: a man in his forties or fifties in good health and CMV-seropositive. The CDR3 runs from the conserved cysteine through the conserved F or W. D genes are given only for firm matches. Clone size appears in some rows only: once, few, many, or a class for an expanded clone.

CDR3nt: TGTGCCACCAGCAGAGAGGGTACAGCCCGAACGCGGGTCTATGGCTACACCTTC
CDR3aa: CATSREGTARTRVYGYTF
j_gene: TRBJ1-2
d_gene: -
v_gene: TRBV15
abundance: -

CDR3nt: TGTGCCAGCAGCCACCTAAGCGGGGGGGCGGTAGAGCAGTTCTTC
CDR3aa: CASSHLSGGAVEQFF
j_gene: TRBJ2-1
d_gene: TRBD2
v_gene: TRBV2
abundance: -

CDR3nt: TGTGCCAGCAGACTATCCGGGACAGGGGGCGGCTACACCTTC
CDR3aa: CASRLSGTGGGYTF
j_gene: TRBJ1-2
d_gene: TRBD1
v_gene: TRBV6-5
abundance: -

CDR3nt: TGTGCCAGCAGCGACCTCGGGAATGAGCAGTTCTTC
CDR3aa: CASSDLGNEQFF
j_gene: TRBJ2-1
d_gene: -
v_gene: TRBV7-6
abundance: -

CDR3nt: TGTGCCAGCAGCTTAGTGGGACAGCTTACCGGGGAGCTGTTTTTT
CDR3aa: CASSLVGQLTGELFF
j_gene: TRBJ2-2
d_gene: TRBD1
v_gene: TRBV11-2
abundance: few

CDR3nt: TGTGCCAGCTCACCACTGAGGGGGGGCGCAAACATTCAGTACTTC
CDR3aa: CASSPLRGGANIQYF
j_gene: TRBJ2-4
d_gene: -
v_gene: TRBV18
abundance: -

CDR3nt: TGTGCCAGTAGTATAGATTCCGGGGGGGCCCCCTACAATGAGCAGTTCTTC
CDR3aa: CASSIDSGGAPYNEQFF
j_gene: TRBJ2-1
d_gene: TRBD2
v_gene: TRBV19
abundance: -

CDR3nt: TGTGCCAGCGGATTAACAGGGGGCAGGTCACCCCTCCACTTT
CDR3aa: CASGLTGGRSPLHF
j_gene: TRBJ1-6
d_gene: TRBD1
v_gene: TRBV2
abundance: -

CDR3nt: TGTGCCAGCAGCCCCCCCGGACTAGCGGGACCCACAGATACGCAGTATTTT
CDR3aa: CASSPPGLAGPTDTQYF
j_gene: TRBJ2-3
d_gene: TRBD2
v_gene: TRBV4-2
abundance: once

CDR3nt: TGCAGTGCTAGAGATCTGGGCGAGCAGTTCTTC
CDR3aa: CSARDLGEQFF
j_gene: TRBJ2-1
d_gene: -
v_gene: TRBV20-1
abundance: -

CDR3nt: TGTGCCAGCAGCTCCGCGACTAAAGGCGAGCAGTACTTC
CDR3aa: CASSSATKGEQYF
j_gene: TRBJ2-7
d_gene: -
v_gene: TRBV7-9
abundance: -

CDR3nt: TGTGCCAGCAGCCAAGTGGATAGGAGCTCCTATAATTCACCCCTCCACTTT
CDR3aa: CASSQVDRSSYNSPLHF
j_gene: TRBJ1-6
d_gene: -
v_gene: TRBV4-2
abundance: -

CDR3nt: TGTGCCAGCACCGGGGGGAGGGCCGGGGAGCTGTTTTTT
CDR3aa: CASTGGRAGELFF
j_gene: TRBJ2-2
d_gene: TRBD2
v_gene: TRBV28
abundance: once

CDR3nt: TGTGCCAGCAGCTTAGAAGGGGGACAGGGGATCTACACCTTC
CDR3aa: CASSLEGGQGIYTF
j_gene: TRBJ1-2
d_gene: TRBD1
v_gene: TRBV7-9
abundance: -

CDR3nt: TGTGCCAGCAGAGGCCTAGCGGGGGGGCCTTATGAGCAGTTCTTC
CDR3aa: CASRGLAGGPYEQFF
j_gene: TRBJ2-1
d_gene: TRBD2
v_gene: TRBV6-1
abundance: -

CDR3nt: TGTGCCAGCAGCCGACAGGCCCAGGGCCCCTACGAGCAGTACTTC
CDR3aa: CASSRQAQGPYEQYF
j_gene: TRBJ2-7
d_gene: -
v_gene: TRBV7-9
abundance: -

CDR3nt: TGTGCCAGCAGCTCTCGCGACGGGGGAGGTACCCAGTACTTC
CDR3aa: CASSSRDGGGTQYF
j_gene: TRBJ2-5
d_gene: -
v_gene: TRBV7-8
abundance: -

CDR3nt: TGCGCCAGCAGCTTGAAAGCGGGGGGTGGGAATACGCAGTATTTT
CDR3aa: CASSLKAGGGNTQYF
j_gene: TRBJ2-3
d_gene: TRBD2
v_gene: TRBV5-1
abundance: few

CDR3nt: TGTGCCAGCAGTACCACGACAGTACAAGAGACCCAGTACTTC
CDR3aa: CASSTTTVQETQYF
j_gene: TRBJ2-5
d_gene: -
v_gene: TRBV28
abundance: -

CDR3nt: TGTGCCAGCAGCTTGGTGGTGGTCGGGAACACTGAAGCTTTCTTT
CDR3aa: CASSLVVVGNTEAFF
j_gene: TRBJ1-1
d_gene: -
v_gene: TRBV5-8
abundance: -

CDR3nt: TGCGCCAGTAAGGACACCCCCTTGGGAAATTCACCCCTCCACTTT
CDR3aa: CASKDTPLGNSPLHF
j_gene: TRBJ1-6
d_gene: -
v_gene: TRBV5-1
abundance: once

CDR3nt: TGTGCCAGCAGCTTTTCCCTGGCAACTGAAGCTTTCTTT
CDR3aa: CASSFSLATEAFF
j_gene: TRBJ1-1
d_gene: -
v_gene: TRBV2
abundance: -

CDR3nt: TGTGCCAGCAGCTTGGTGGGGGACAAACAAGGCTACACCTTC
CDR3aa: CASSLVGDKQGYTF
j_gene: TRBJ1-2
d_gene: -
v_gene: TRBV11-2
abundance: -

CDR3nt: TGTGCCAGCAGTTACGGGAGGGCAGGGAACTCACCCCTCCACTTT
CDR3aa: CASSYGRAGNSPLHF
j_gene: TRBJ1-6
d_gene: -
v_gene: TRBV9
abundance: -

CDR3nt: TGTGCCAGCAGCCAGCCCGGACAGGGCCGGGGAACTGAAGCTTTCTTT
CDR3aa: CASSQPGQGRGTEAFF
j_gene: TRBJ1-1
d_gene: TRBD1
v_gene: TRBV11-2
abundance: -

CDR3nt: TGCGCCAGCAGGGGGCAGAGCTCCTACAATGAGCAGTTCTTC
CDR3aa: CASRGQSSYNEQFF
j_gene: TRBJ2-1
d_gene: -
v_gene: TRBV5-1
abundance: -

CDR3nt: TGTGCCAGTCGAAGGTGGGGCGCTGAAGCTTTCTTT
CDR3aa: CASRRWGAEAFF
j_gene: TRBJ1-1
d_gene: -
v_gene: TRBV6-5
abundance: -

CDR3nt: TGTGCCAGCAGTGAACCGGGACACTTTACCTACGAGCAGTACTTC
CDR3aa: CASSEPGHFTYEQYF
j_gene: TRBJ2-7
d_gene: -
v_gene: TRBV6-1
abundance: few

CDR3nt: TGTGCCAGCAGCCAGCGACCGATCGAAGCCTATGGCTACACCTTC
CDR3aa: CASSQRPIEAYGYTF
j_gene: TRBJ1-2
d_gene: -
v_gene: TRBV6-6
abundance: -

CDR3nt: TGTGCCATCGCCATACAGGGATCCTACGAGCAGTACTTC
CDR3aa: CAIAIQGSYEQYF
j_gene: TRBJ2-7
d_gene: -
v_gene: TRBV10-3
abundance: few

CDR3nt: TGTGCCAGCAGTGAGCGGGGTCACCACAATGAGCAGTTCTTC
CDR3aa: CASSERGHHNEQFF
j_gene: TRBJ2-1
d_gene: TRBD2
v_gene: TRBV6-5
abundance: -

CDR3nt: TGTGCCAGCAGTCAACCCCTAGGGGGGACCCAGTACTTC
CDR3aa: CASSQPLGGTQYF
j_gene: TRBJ2-5
d_gene: -
v_gene: TRBV28
abundance: once

CDR3nt: TGTGCCAGCTCCGGGACAGGGATCGTCAATGAGCAGTTCTTC
CDR3aa: CASSGTGIVNEQFF
j_gene: TRBJ2-1
d_gene: TRBD1
v_gene: TRBV18
abundance: -

CDR3nt: TGTGCCAGCAGTTCCGGACAGGCCGAAGCTTTCTTT
CDR3aa: CASSSGQAEAFF
j_gene: TRBJ1-1
d_gene: TRBD1
v_gene: TRBV6-5
abundance: -

CDR3nt: TGTGCCAGCAGTTTATCTCAGCGGGAGGGAGAGACCCAGTACTTC
CDR3aa: CASSLSQREGETQYF
j_gene: TRBJ2-5
d_gene: TRBD2
v_gene: TRBV27
abundance: once

CDR3nt: TGTGCCAGCGACCCTTCGGGAGATACGCAGTATTTT
CDR3aa: CASDPSGDTQYF
j_gene: TRBJ2-3
d_gene: -
v_gene: TRBV2
abundance: -

CDR3nt: TGTGCCATCAGTGATATCATCGGTCAGCCCCAGCATTTT
CDR3aa: CAISDIIGQPQHF
j_gene: TRBJ1-5
d_gene: -
v_gene: TRBV10-3
abundance: -

CDR3nt: TGTGCCAGCAGTTTAAAACGGGACTACGGGACTAGCGGGAGGGATATGCATGAGCAGTTCTTC
CDR3aa: CASSLKRDYGTSGRDMHEQFF
j_gene: TRBJ2-1
d_gene: TRBD2
v_gene: TRBV27
abundance: once

CDR3nt: TGTGCCAGCAGCTTGGACAGGGGGCTAAATGAGCAGTTCTTC
CDR3aa: CASSLDRGLNEQFF
j_gene: TRBJ2-1
d_gene: TRBD1
v_gene: TRBV7-3
abundance: once

CDR3nt: TGTGCCAGCAGCCCGACTCCCGCTAATAATTCACCCCTCCACTTT
CDR3aa: CASSPTPANNSPLHF
j_gene: TRBJ1-6
d_gene: -
v_gene: TRBV7-9
abundance: -

CDR3nt: TGTGCCAGCAGCCATCTGGGCGCAGGCACAGATACGCAGTATTTT
CDR3aa: CASSHLGAGTDTQYF
j_gene: TRBJ2-3
d_gene: -
v_gene: TRBV14
abundance: -

CDR3nt: TGTGCCAGCTCACCGGCCAGTCCTAATGAAAAACTGTTTTTT
CDR3aa: CASSPASPNEKLFF
j_gene: TRBJ1-4
d_gene: -
v_gene: TRBV18
abundance: -

CDR3nt: TGTGCCAGCAGTGGAGGGGGCAACACCATATATTTT
CDR3aa: CASSGGGNTIYF
j_gene: TRBJ1-3
d_gene: TRBD1
v_gene: TRBV6-5
abundance: few

CDR3nt: TGTGCCAGCTCACCCCAGGGGATCGGTGAAGCTTTCTTT
CDR3aa: CASSPQGIGEAFF
j_gene: TRBJ1-1
d_gene: -
v_gene: TRBV18
abundance: once